Presented here are 20 T cell receptor beta chains from one specimen sequenced in a study of OX40 agonist ivuxolimab in advanced cancers. TCRdb keeps only in-frame clones here, not all; method: immunoSEQ multiplex PCR. Here the sample spans some 74,000 clones, roughly 90% being singletons. Sequenced here: CD4+ or CD8+ T cells sorted from blood, sampled in a trial of the OX40 agonist ivuxolimab. Source of these receptors: an adult with an advanced solid tumor such as melanoma, head and neck, liver or kidney cancer.

This clone showed up just once. The chain uses TRBV11-2 and TRBJ1-1; D call uncertain. The CDR3 length is 12 residues. The V gene lost 5 bases and the J gene lost 3 bases, with 7 bases spanning the gap. Germline CDR1 SGHAT, CDR2 FQNNGV. The CDR3 is CASSPVDTEAFF. The CDR3 DNA follows: TGTGCCAGCAGCCCCGTGGACACTGAAGCTTTCTTT.

The rearrangement uses TRBV11-2 and TRBJ1-1; TRBD1 is a possible D gene (6 bases). V was trimmed by 6 bases and J by 8 bases, leaving 10 bases between them. CDR3 length: 11 amino acids. Germline V lookup: CDR1 SGHAT, CDR2 FQNNGV. The CDR3 protein is CASSHTGEAFF. CDR3 nucleotide sequence: TGTGCCAGCAGTCATACAGGGGAAGCTTTCTTT. The full variable domain, in which reference TRBV11-2 and TRBJ1-1 provide the parts outside the CDR3, is EAGVAQSPRYKIIEKRQSVAFWCNPISGHATLYWYQQILGQGPKLLIQFQNNGVVDDSQLPKDRFSAERLKGVDSTLKIQPAKLEDSAVYLCASSHTGEAFFGQGTRLTVV.

V is TRBV7-3 and J is TRBJ2-3; D not certain. Germline V gene data show CDR1 as SGHTA and CDR2 as FQGTGA. CDR3 length: 16 residues. With 1 base removed from V and 0 bases from J, the gap between germline ends came to 11 bases. The DNA for the CDR3 is TGTGCCAGCAGCTTAATGGCGGCTGTGAGCACAGATACGCAGTATTTT. Amino acid sequence: CASSLMAAVSTDTQYF.

The CDR3 coding sequence is TGTGCCAGCAAAGAAGGGGACTACGAGCAGTACTTC. This sequence encodes CASKEGDYEQYF. V and J are TRBV6-6 and TRBJ2-7, with a weak D call TRBD1 (5 bases). The CDR3 extends over 12 amino acids. Trimming took 7 bases from V and 3 from J, leaving 10 bases between them. Per the germline V gene, CDR1 is MNHNY and CDR2 is SVGAGI (reference sequence).

The chain couples TRBV5-4 to TRBJ2-7; possible D gene TRBD2, 6 bases. With 0 bases removed from V and 2 bases from J, the gap between germline ends came to 9 bases. Germline values: CDR1 SGHNT, CDR2 YYREEE (reference sequence). The CDR3 spans 14 residues. CDR3 in amino acids: CASSLGGAAYEQYF. DNA of the CDR3: TGTGCCAGCAGCTTGGGCGGGGCGGCCTACGAGCAGTACTTC.

This clone is a singleton in its sample. The chain couples TRBV11-3 to TRBJ2-1; D may be TRBD1 or TRBD2 (7 bases each). V shed 5 bases and J shed 0 bases, with 17 bases lying between them. The V gene's germline CDR1 is SGHNT and CDR2 YENEEA. The CDR3 runs to 17 residues. The CDR3 DNA reads as TGTGCCAGCAGCCGGGGAGGGGGCCCGAGCTCCTACAATGAGCAGTTCTTC. Translation gives CASSRGGGPSSYNEQFF. Full variable domain (remainder filled in from reference TRBV11-3 and TRBJ2-1): EAGVVQSPRYKIIEKKQPVAFWCNPISGHNTLYWYLQNLGQGPELLIRYENEEAVDDSQLPKDRFSAERLKGVDSTLKIQPAELGDSAVYLCASSRGGGPSSYNEQFFGPGTRLTVL.

The CDR3 protein is CASSKLGDTSNYGYTF. The CDR3 DNA is TGTGCCAGCAGCAAATTAGGGGACACCTCTAACTATGGCTACACCTTC. This chain uses TRBV21-1 with TRBJ1-2; TRBD1 is taken as the D call from the table, unchecked against the DNA. TRBV21-1 is designated a pseudogene. This CDR3 contains 16 residues.

The chain is built from TRBV5-1 and TRBJ2-1; 8 nucleotides align to TRBD2. V trimming: 6 bases; J trimming: 9 bases; junction bases outside the gene matches: 11. The CDR3 is 14 residues long. Per the germline V gene, CDR1 is SGHRS and CDR2 is YFSETQ. The chain's CDR3 is CASKVIGGVGEQFF. In nucleotides, the CDR3 is TGCGCCAGCAAGGTTATCGGGGGGGTCGGTGAGCAGTTCTTC.

This clone was recorded a few times. This chain joins TRBV11-3 and TRBJ2-5; TRBD2 aligns across 9 bases. V lost 8 bases to trimming and J lost 5 bases; unmatched junction nucleotides: 9. Germline CDR1 and CDR2: SGHNT and YENEEA. The CDR3 is 14 amino acids. The CDR3 DNA is TGTGCCAGCGGATATAGCGGGAGCCGGGAGACCCAGTACTTC. This translates into CASGYSGSRETQYF.

The chain joins TRBV30 to TRBJ1-3; a possible D gene is TRBD1 (6 bases). V lost 0 bases to trimming and J lost 2 bases, with 17 bases between them. The germline CDR1 and CDR2 sequences are GTSNPN and SVGIG (reference sequence). The CDR3 runs 17 residues. CDR3 sequence: CAWSVDPPGAAGNTIYF. The CDR3 nucleotides read TGTGCCTGGAGTGTAGATCCCCCGGGGGCTGCTGGAAACACCATATATTTT.

The chain employs TRBV28 and TRBJ2-7, with a weak D call TRBD2 (6 bases). V was clipped by 5 bases and J by 1 base, with 15 bases between them. In germline, CDR1 is MDHEN, CDR2 SYDVKM. This CDR3 is built from 15 residues. This CDR3 reads CASSLGGAPSYEQYF. CDR3 DNA sequence: TGTGCCAGCAGTCTGGGGGGAGCGCCGTCCTACGAGCAGTACTTC.

The J gene is TRBJ2-1, the V gene TRBV7-9, with D unresolved. The germline V gene encodes CDR1 SEHNR and CDR2 FQNEAQ (reference sequence). V gave up 3 bases and J gave up 6 bases, with 15 bases separating them. The CDR3 sequence is 15 residues long. This CDR3 reads CASSLGPVYINEQFF. The CDR3 nucleotides read TGTGCCAGCAGCTTGGGCCCCGTTTATATCAATGAGCAGTTCTTC.

This clone was seen a single time. Here the CDR3 DNA reads TGTGCCAGCAGCGCGTCCGTTGCAACTAATGAAAAACTGTTTTTT. The encoded protein is CASSASVATNEKLFF. This chain joins TRBV9 and TRBJ1-4; D not certain. With 3 bases removed from V and 0 bases from J, the gap between germline ends came to 9 bases. Germline CDR1 is SGDLS and CDR2 is YYNGEE. The CDR3 sequence is 15 residues long.

The chain links TRBV7-2 to TRBJ2-3, with a weak D call TRBD2 (6 bases). Trimming took off 4 bases at V and 0 bases at J, with 17 bases between the two ends. Germline loops: CDR1 SGHTA, CDR2 FQGNSA. This CDR3 is 17 amino acids long. CDR3 loop: CASSSRRASASTDTQYF. DNA for the CDR3: TGTGCCAGCAGCTCCCGGAGGGCTAGCGCTAGCACAGATACGCAGTATTTT.

The gene calls are TRBV28 and TRBJ1-4; D gene ambiguous. Trimming removed 6 bases from V and 11 bases from J, with 28 bases in between. CDR3 size: 17 residues. From germline, CDR1 is MDHEN and CDR2 SYDVKM. CDR3 loop: CASSISNGLGSFEKLFF. The DNA of the CDR3 is TGTGCCAGCAGCATATCGAACGGTTTAGGGAGTTTCGAGAAACTGTTTTTT.

This chain joins TRBV21-1 and TRBJ2-4; the D call TRBD2 from the table was never checked on the DNA. TRBV21-1 is assigned pseudogene status. This CDR3 is 17 amino acids long. CDR3: CASSNGARGVTKNIQYF. The CDR3 coding sequence is TGTGCCAGCAGCAATGGGGCGCGGGGGGTGACCAAAAACATTCAGTACTTC.

The chain links TRBV19 to TRBJ2-6; D gene uncertain. The CDR3 covers 15 residues. The germline V and J ends were trimmed by 2 bases and 2 bases, with 7 bases remaining between them. Per the germline V gene, CDR1 is LNHDA and CDR2 is SQIVND (reference sequence). The CDR3 DNA reads as TGTGCCAGTAGTATAACCGCTACTGGGGCCAACGTCCTGACTTTC. It specifies CASSITATGANVLTF. The full variable domain, in which reference TRBV19 and TRBJ2-6 provide the parts outside the CDR3, is DGGITQSPKYLFRKEGQNVTLSCEQNLNHDAMYWYRQDPGQGLRLIYYSQIVNDFQKGDIAEGYSVSREKKESFPLTVTSAQKNPTAFYLCASSITATGANVLTFGAGSRLTVL.

This clone was seen once. This rearrangement joins TRBV5-1 to TRBJ1-4, with D perhaps matching TRBD1 (5 bases). The V end lost 2 bases, the J end lost 7 bases, and 15 bases lay between the germline ends. The germline gives CDR1 SGHRS, CDR2 YFSETQ. This CDR3 is 15 amino acids long. The CDR3 sequence: CASSFGGTAGEKLFF. The DNA for the CDR3 is TGCGCCAGCAGCTTCGGTGGGACTGCGGGTGAAAAACTGTTTTTT.

The J gene is TRBJ2-5, the V gene TRBV15; no clear D. This CDR3 comprises 14 residues. Trimming took 0 bases from V and 5 from J, leaving 10 bases between them. CDR1 and CDR2 (germline): LNHNV, YYDKDF (reference sequence). In DNA, the CDR3 is TGTGCCACCAGCAGAGATGGGCATGGGGAGACCCAGTACTTC. It translates to CATSRDGHGETQYF.

This clone showed up just a few times. CDR3 coding DNA: TGTGCCAGCAGTCGTGACCGAACCCACACCCAGCATTTT. Protein: CASSRDRTHTQHF. This chain connects TRBV6-5 to TRBJ1-5; D is undetermined. V shed 5 bases and J shed 11 bases, with 16 bases lying between them. The germline V gene has CDR1 MNHEY and CDR2 SVGAGI. The length of the CDR3 is 13 residues.